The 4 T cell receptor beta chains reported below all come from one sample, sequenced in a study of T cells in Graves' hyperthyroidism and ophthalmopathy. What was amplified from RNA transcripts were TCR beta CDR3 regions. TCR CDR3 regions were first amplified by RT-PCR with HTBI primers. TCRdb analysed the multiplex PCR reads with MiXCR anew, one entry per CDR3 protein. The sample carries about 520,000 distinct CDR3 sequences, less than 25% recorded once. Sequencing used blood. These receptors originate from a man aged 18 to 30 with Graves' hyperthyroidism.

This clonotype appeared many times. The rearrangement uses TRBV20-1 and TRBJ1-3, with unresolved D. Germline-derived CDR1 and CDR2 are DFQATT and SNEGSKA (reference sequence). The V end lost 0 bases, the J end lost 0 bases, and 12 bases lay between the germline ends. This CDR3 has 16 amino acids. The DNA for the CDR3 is TGCAGTGCTAGAGATAGGGCAGGTTACTCTGGAAACACCATATATTTT. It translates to CSARDRAGYSGNTIYF.

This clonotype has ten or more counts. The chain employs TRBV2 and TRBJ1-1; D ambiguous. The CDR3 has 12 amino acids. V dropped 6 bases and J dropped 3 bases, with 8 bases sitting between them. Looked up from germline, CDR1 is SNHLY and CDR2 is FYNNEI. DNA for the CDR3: TGTGCCAGCAGGGCGGAGGACACTGAAGCTTTCTTT. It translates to CASRAEDTEAFF.

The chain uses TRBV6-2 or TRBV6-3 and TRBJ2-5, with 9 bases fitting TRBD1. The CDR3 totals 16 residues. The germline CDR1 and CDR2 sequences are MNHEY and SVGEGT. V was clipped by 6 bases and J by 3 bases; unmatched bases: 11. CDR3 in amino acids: CASRYRPGQGKETQYF. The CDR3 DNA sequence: TGTGCCAGCAGGTACCGACCGGGACAGGGAAAAGAGACCCAGTACTTC.

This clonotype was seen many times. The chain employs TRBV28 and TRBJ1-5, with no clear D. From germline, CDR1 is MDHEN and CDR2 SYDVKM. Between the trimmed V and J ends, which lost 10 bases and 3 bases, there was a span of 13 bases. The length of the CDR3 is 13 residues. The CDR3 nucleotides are TGTGCCACCGGGTTGGACCCCAATCAGCCCCAGCATTTT. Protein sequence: CATGLDPNQPQHF.